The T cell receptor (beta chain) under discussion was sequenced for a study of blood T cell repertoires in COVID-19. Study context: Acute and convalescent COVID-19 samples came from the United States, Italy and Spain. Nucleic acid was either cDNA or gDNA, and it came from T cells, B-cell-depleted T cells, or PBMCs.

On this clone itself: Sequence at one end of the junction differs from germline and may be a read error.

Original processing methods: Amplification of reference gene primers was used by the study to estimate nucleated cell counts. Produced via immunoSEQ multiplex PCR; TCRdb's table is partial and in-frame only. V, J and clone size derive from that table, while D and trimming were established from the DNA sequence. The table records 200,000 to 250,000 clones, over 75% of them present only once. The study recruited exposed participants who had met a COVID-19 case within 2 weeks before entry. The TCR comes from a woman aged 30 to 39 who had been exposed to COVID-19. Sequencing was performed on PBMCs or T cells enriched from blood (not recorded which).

The CDR3 coding sequence is TGTGCTAGCAGCTTTGGACTAGCGGGAGGGCCTGGCACCGGGGAGCTGTTTTTT. Protein sequence: CASSFGLAGGPGTGELFF. V and J are TRBV7-7 and TRBJ2-2, with 15 nucleotides matching TRBD2. The CDR3 has 18 residues. From germline, CDR1 is SSHAT and CDR2 FNYEAQ (reference sequence).